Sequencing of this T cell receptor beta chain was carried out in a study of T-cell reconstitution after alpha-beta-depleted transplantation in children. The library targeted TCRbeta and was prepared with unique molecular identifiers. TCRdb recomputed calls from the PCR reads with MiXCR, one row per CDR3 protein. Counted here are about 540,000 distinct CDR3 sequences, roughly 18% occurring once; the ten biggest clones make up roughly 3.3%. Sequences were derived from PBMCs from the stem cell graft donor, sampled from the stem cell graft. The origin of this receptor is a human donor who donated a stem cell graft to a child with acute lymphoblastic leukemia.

The CDR3 coding sequence is TGTGCCAGCAGCTTAGAGGGGCCGGCCTATGGCTACACCTTC. Amino acids: CASSLEGPAYGYTF. The chain carries TRBV7-9 and TRBJ1-2; possible D gene TRBD1, 5 bases. This CDR3 comprises 14 residues. V lost 1 base and J lost 4, with 10 bases in between. Germline CDR1 SEHNR, CDR2 FQNEAQ (reference sequence).